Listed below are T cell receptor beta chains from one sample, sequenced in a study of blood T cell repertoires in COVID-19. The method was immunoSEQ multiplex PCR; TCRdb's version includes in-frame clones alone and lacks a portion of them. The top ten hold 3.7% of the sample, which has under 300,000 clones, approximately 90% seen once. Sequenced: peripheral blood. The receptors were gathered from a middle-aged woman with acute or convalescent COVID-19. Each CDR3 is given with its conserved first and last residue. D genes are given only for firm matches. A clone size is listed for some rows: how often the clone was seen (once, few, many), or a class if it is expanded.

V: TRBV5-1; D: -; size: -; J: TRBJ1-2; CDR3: CASRNRDHGYTF; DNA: TGCGCCAGCCGGAACAGGGACCATGGCTACACCTTC
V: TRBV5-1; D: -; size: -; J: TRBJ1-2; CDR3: CASSLQQGYGYTF; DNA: TGCGCCAGCAGCTTGCAACAGGGCTATGGCTACACCTTC
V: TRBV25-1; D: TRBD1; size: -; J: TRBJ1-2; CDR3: CASSGGQGNGYTF; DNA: TGTGCCAGCAGTGGGGGACAGGGAAATGGCTACACCTTC
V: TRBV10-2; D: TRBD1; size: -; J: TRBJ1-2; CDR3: CASSDGLGTGDYGYTF; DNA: TGCGCCAGCAGTGATGGACTCGGGACAGGGGATTATGGCTACACCTTC
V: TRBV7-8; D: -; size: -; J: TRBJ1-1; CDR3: CASSLSTGAEAFF; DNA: TGTGCCAGCAGCTTGTCTACCGGGGCTGAAGCTTTCTTT
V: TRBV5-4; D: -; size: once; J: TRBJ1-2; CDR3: CASSLEEGRHGYTF; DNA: TGTGCCAGCAGCTTGGAGGAGGGAAGGCATGGCTACACCTTC
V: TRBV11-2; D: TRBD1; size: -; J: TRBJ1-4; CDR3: CASSPQTGGTNEKLFF; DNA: TGTGCCAGCAGCCCGCAAACAGGGGGGACTAATGAAAAACTGTTTTTT
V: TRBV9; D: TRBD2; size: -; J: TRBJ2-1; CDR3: CASSVGLAELNEQFF; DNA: TGTGCCAGCAGCGTCGGACTAGCGGAACTCAATGAGCAGTTCTTC
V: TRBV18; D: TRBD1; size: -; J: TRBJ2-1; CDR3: CASSPPRRGRYSYNEQFF; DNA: TGTGCCAGCTCACCACCGAGAAGGGGGCGTTACTCCTACAATGAGCAGTTCTTC
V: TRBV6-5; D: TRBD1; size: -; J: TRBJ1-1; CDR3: CASSYDRVSTEAFF; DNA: TGTGCCAGCAGTTACGACAGGGTGTCCACTGAAGCTTTCTTT
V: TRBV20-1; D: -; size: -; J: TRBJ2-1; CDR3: CSARTSGEQFF; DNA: TGCAGTGCTAGAACTTCAGGTGAGCAGTTCTTC
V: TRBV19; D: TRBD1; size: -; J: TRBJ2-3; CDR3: CASSIRAGGLGPTDTQYF; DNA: TGTGCCAGTAGTATAAGGGCAGGGGGCCTTGGGCCCACAGATACGCAGTATTTT
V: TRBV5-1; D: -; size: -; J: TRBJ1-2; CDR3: CASSSSGGEWINYGYTF; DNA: TGCGCCAGCAGCTCCTCCGGAGGGGAGTGGATAAACTATGGCTACACCTTC
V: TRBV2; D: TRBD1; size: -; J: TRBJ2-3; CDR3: CATETGFTDTQYF; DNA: TGTGCCACCGAGACAGGGTTCACAGATACGCAGTATTTT
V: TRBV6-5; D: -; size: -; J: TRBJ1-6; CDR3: CASSGEYPRNSPLHF; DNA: TGTGCCAGCAGCGGGGAGTACCCGAGGAATTCACCCCTCCACTTT
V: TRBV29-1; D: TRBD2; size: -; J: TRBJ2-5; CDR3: CSVEPAGAGGETQYF; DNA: TGCAGCGTTGAGCCCGCTGGGGCGGGGGGGGAGACCCAGTACTTC
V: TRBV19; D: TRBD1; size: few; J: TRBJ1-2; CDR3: CASSMDRGFYGYTF; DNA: TGTGCCAGTAGTATGGACAGGGGGTTCTATGGCTACACCTTC
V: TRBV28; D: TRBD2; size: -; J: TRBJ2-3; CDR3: CASSLPGGVVSTDTQYF; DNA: TGTGCCAGCAGCCTCCCTGGGGGGGTGGTGTCCACAGATACGCAGTATTTT
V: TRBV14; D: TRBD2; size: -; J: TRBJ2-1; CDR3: CASSHWTSNNEQFF; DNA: TGTGCCAGCAGCCATTGGACTAGTAACAATGAGCAGTTCTTC
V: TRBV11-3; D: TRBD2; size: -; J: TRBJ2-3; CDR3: CASSFGLAGPNTDTQYF; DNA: TGTGCCAGCAGCTTTGGGCTAGCGGGGCCCAACACAGATACGCAGTATTTT
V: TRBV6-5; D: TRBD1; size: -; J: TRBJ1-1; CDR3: CASQPWDRGHTEAFF; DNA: TGTGCCAGCCAGCCCTGGGACAGGGGGCACACTGAAGCTTTCTTT
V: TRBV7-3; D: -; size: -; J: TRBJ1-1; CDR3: CASSPLANVAPTEAFF; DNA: TGTGCCAGCAGCCCCTTAGCGAACGTGGCGCCTACTGAAGCTTTCTTT
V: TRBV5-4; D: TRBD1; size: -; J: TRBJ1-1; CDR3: CASSFGGRGQGASTEAFF; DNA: TGTGCCAGCAGCTTCGGGGGTCGGGGACAGGGGGCTAGCACTGAAGCTTTCTTT
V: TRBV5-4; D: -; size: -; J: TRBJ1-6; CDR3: CASSPGRAGAINNSPLHF; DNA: TGTGCCAGCAGCCCCGGCAGGGCGGGGGCGATTAACAATTCACCCCTCCACTTT
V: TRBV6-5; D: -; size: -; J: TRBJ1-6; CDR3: CASTLRDSRNSPLHF; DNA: TGTGCCAGCACCCTACGGGACTCCCGCAATTCACCCCTCCACTTT
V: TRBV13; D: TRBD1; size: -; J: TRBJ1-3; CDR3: CASSSWKRDRAGNTIYF; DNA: TGTGCCAGCAGCTCCTGGAAACGGGACAGGGCTGGAAACACCATATATTTT
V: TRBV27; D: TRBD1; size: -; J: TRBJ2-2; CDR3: CASSINRGAGELFF; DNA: TGTGCCAGCAGTATCAACAGGGGGGCCGGGGAGCTGTTTTTT
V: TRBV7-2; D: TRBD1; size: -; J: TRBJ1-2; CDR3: CASSLGWTGDYGYTF; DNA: TGTGCCAGCAGCTTAGGATGGACAGGGGACTATGGCTACACCTTC